This T cell receptor beta chain was sequenced for a study of blood T cell repertoires in COVID-19. Overall study context: The United States, Italy and Spain provided the acute and convalescent COVID-19 samples. T cells, B-cell-depleted T cells, or PBMCs provided the cDNA or gDNA that served as material.

One Seattle source followed patients from active infection through their disease course. Under the authors' procedure: Estimation of nucleated cell counts was performed using reference gene primer amplification. The repertoire was sequenced with immunoSEQ multiplex PCR; TCRdb's copy has only in-frame clones and lacks some. The DNA gave D and trimming, while V, J and clone size come from that table. The sample lists nearly 70,000 clones, nearly 90% occurring once. This CDR3 comprises 15 residues. Trimming removed 0 bases at V and 5 bases at J, with 13 bases between. Germline V gene data show CDR1 as LGHDT and CDR2 as YNNKEL (reference sequence).

This chain joins TRBV3-1 (or the pseudogene TRBV3-2) and TRBJ2-5; tentatively, D is TRBD2 (7 bases). The TCR comes from a woman aged 50 to 60 with COVID-19, enrolled during active disease. The sequenced sample was peripheral blood. The CDR3 DNA is TGTGCCAGCAGCCAAGACGGGGGGCTGTGGGAGACCCAGTACTTC. As protein: CASSQDGGLWETQYF.